A selection of T cell receptor beta chains follows, all from one sample in a study of PD-L1 blockade in urothelial cancer. Using immunoSEQ multiplex PCR, the repertoire was profiled, and TCRdb retains in-frame clones only, with some absent. The sample has tens of thousands of clones, more than 70% seen once. Sequences were derived from PBMCs, sampled around atezolizumab (anti-PD-L1) treatment. The source is a woman of 80 years or more with urothelial cancer. The CDR3 runs from the conserved cysteine through the conserved F or W. The order of the fields is clone size, J gene, CDR3 length, V gene, D gene, CDR3 DNA, CDR3 protein. A D gene is named only where the DNA matches it firmly. Rows give clone size only sometimes, using once, few, many, or a class for an expanded clone.

>.|TRBJ2-7|16|TRBV28|TRBD2
TGTGCCAGCAGTCCCCCGGGGGGAAAGAGCTCCTACGAGCAGTACTTC
CASSPPGGKSSYEQYF
>.|TRBJ2-7|15|TRBV5-4|TRBD1
TGTGCCAGCAGCCCACCCGGGACAGCCTCCTACGAGCAGTACTTC
CASSPPGTASYEQYF
>.|TRBJ1-2|15|TRBV5-1|.
TGCGCCAGCAGCTTGGACGGTTCCGGGGGCTATGGCTACACCTTC
CASSLDGSGGYGYTF
>.|TRBJ2-1|16|TRBV25-1|.
TGTGCCAGCAGTGAGTCGCGGGGCAGCTCCTACAATGAGCAGTTCTTC
CASSESRGSSYNEQFF
>.|TRBJ1-4|12|TRBV29-1|.
TGCAGCGTTGTCGCAACTAATGAAAAACTGTTTTTT
CSVVATNEKLFF
>.|TRBJ1-5|14|TRBV19|.
TGTGCCAGCAACGGTGATTATAGCAATCAGCCCCAGCATTTT
CASNGDYSNQPQHF
>.|TRBJ1-5|16|TRBV19|TRBD1
TGTGCCAGTAGGGAAACAGGGGGCGCAGGCCATCAGCCCCAGCATTTT
CASRETGGAGHQPQHF
>.|TRBJ2-3|15|TRBV6-1|TRBD2
TGTGCCAGCAGGGGGGGAGGGGCCCCCGCAGATACGCAGTATTTT
CASRGGGAPADTQYF
>.|TRBJ1-5|14|TRBV19|TRBD1
TGTGCCAGTAGCTCTACAGGGGGCGGCCAGCCCCAGCATTTT
CASSSTGGGQPQHF
>once|TRBJ1-2|12|TRBV30|TRBD1
TGTGCCTGGTCCGACAGGGAACGGGGCTACACCTTC
CAWSDRERGYTF
>.|TRBJ1-1|16|TRBV27|.
TGTGCCAGCAGTTTTGGGGGCAGGCCGAGGGGCACTGAAGCTTTCTTT
CASSFGGRPRGTEAFF
>once|TRBJ1-1|13|TRBV9|.
TGTGCCAGCAGCGTAGGAGCAGGGGATAAAGCTTTCTTT
CASSVGAGDKAFF
>.|TRBJ2-1|16|TRBV5-6|.
TGTGCCAGCAGCTACCGACAGACAAAAGCCTACAATGAGCAGTTCTTC
CASSYRQTKAYNEQFF
>.|TRBJ2-6|13|TRBV18|.
TGTGCCAGCTCACCGGGAGATTCCAACGTCCTGACTTTC
CASSPGDSNVLTF
>.|TRBJ1-3|16|TRBV19|.
TGTGCCAGTAGTATAGAAGACAGCCTCTCTGGAAACACCATATATTTT
CASSIEDSLSGNTIYF
>.|TRBJ1-3|15|TRBV10-2|.
TGCGCCAGCAGCCCTACCACAGGGCCTGGAAACACCATATATTTT
CASSPTTGPGNTIYF
>.|TRBJ2-7|12|TRBV9|.
TGTGCCAGCAGCCCCCCCGGAGGGACGAAGTACTTC
CASSPPGGTKYF
>.|TRBJ2-5|13|TRBV5-6|.
TGTGCCAGCAGCTCCAGAATACAAGAGACCCAGTACTTC
CASSSRIQETQYF
>once|TRBJ1-3|16|TRBV5-5|.
TGTGCCAGCAGCCGTACCGGACAGCGCTCTGGAAACACCATATATTTT
CASSRTGQRSGNTIYF
>once|TRBJ1-1|15|TRBV6-1|.
TGTGCCAGCATCCAAATCGGTCCGAGCAGGTCTGAAGCTTTCTTT
CASIQIGPSRSEAFF
>once|TRBJ1-1|14|TRBV5-1|.
TGCGCCAGCAGCTTCCCTGGCAGACCTAGGCAAGCTTTCTTT
CASSFPGRPRQAFF
>.|TRBJ1-4|16|TRBV5-1|.
TGCGCCAGCAGCTTTTCCGCCGGGGGAGGAAAGGAAAAACTGTTTTTT
CASSFSAGGGKEKLFF
>.|TRBJ1-5|15|TRBV19|.
TGTGCCAGTAGTACATTACAGAATACCAATCAGCCCCAGCATTTT
CASSTLQNTNQPQHF
>.|TRBJ2-3|14|TRBV5-1|TRBD2
TGCGCCAGCTCCCGGGAGGGGAGCACAGATACGCAGTATTTT
CASSREGSTDTQYF
>.|TRBJ2-7|16|TRBV28|.
TGTGCCAGCAGTTTGGGGGGACGGGGGAGCTCCTACGAGCAGTACTTC
CASSLGGRGSSYEQYF
>.|TRBJ1-2|13|TRBV6-1|.
TGTGCCAGCAGTAGAGCAGGGGAGCAGGGCTACACCTTC
CASSRAGEQGYTF
>.|TRBJ2-5|13|TRBV2|TRBD1
TGTGCCAGCAGCGGGGACAGGGGAGAGACCCAGTACTTC
CASSGDRGETQYF
>.|TRBJ2-2|19|TRBV9|TRBD2
TGTGCCAGCAGCGTAGGGATAGGAACTAGCGGGGCGAACACCGGGGAGCTGTTTTTT
CASSVGIGTSGANTGELFF
>.|TRBJ2-1|14|TRBV18|TRBD2
TGTGCCAGCTGTCAGGCTAGCGGATACAATGAGCAGTTCTTC
CASCQASGYNEQFF
>.|TRBJ2-7|13|TRBV19|.
TGTGCCAGTAGTATCCGGCAGGGCTACGAGCAGTACTTC
CASSIRQGYEQYF